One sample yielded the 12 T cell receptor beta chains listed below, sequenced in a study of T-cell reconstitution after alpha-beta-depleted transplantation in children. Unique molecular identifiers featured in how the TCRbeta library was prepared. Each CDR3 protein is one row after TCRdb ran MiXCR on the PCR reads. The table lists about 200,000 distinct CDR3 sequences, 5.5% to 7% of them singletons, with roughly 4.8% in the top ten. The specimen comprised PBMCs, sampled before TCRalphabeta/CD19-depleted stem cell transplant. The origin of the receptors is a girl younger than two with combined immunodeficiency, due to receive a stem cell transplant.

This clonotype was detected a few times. DNA of the CDR3: TGCAGTGCTAGAGGCCAGGGTCGGACTGAAGCTTTCTTT. This translates into CSARGQGRTEAFF. The chain recombines TRBV20-1 with TRBJ1-1, with a tentative D call TRBD1 (5 bases). CDR1 is DFQATT, CDR2 SNEGSKA, per germline (reference sequence). The CDR3 runs to 13 residues. V lost 1 base and J 5 bases, leaving 11 bases between the germline ends.

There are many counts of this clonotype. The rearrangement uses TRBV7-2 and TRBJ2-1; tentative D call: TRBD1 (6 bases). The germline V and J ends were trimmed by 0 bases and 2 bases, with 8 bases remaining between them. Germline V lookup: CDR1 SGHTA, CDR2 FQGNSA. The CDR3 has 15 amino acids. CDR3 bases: TGTGCCAGCAGCTTAGCAGCAGGGGCCTACAATGAGCAGTTCTTC. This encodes CASSLAAGAYNEQFF.

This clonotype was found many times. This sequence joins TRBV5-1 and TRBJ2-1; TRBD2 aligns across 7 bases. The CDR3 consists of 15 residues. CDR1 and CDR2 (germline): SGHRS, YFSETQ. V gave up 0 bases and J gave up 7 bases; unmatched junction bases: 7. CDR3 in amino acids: CASSLVLTSRNEQFF. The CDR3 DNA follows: TGCGCCAGCAGCTTGGTTCTGACTAGCAGGAATGAGCAGTTCTTC.

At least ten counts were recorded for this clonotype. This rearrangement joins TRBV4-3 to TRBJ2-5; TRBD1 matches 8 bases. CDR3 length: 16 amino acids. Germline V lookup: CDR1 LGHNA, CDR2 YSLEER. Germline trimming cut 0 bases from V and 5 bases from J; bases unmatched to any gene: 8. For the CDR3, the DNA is TGCGCCAGCAGCCAAGAACCCAGGGGGCTGCTGGAGACCCAGTACTTC. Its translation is CASSQEPRGLLETQYF.

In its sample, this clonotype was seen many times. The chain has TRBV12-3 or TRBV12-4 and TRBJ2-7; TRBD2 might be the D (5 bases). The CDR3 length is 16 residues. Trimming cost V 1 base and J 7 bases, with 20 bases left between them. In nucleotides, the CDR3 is TGTGCCAGCAGTTTAGGGTTAACAGCCCCCCGGGGTGAGCAGTACTTC. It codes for CASSLGLTAPRGEQYF.

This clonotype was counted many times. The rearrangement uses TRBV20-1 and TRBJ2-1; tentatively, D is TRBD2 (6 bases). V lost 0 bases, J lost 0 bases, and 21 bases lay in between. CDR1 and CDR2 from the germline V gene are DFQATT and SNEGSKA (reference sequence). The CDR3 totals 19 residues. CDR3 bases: TGCAGTGCTAGAGATGGTACTAGCCCAGAGCCGAGCTCCTACAATGAGCAGTTCTTC. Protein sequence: CSARDGTSPEPSSYNEQFF.

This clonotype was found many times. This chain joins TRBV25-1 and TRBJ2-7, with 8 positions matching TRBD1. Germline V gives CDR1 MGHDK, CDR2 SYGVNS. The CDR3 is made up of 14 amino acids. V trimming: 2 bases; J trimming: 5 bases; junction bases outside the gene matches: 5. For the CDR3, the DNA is TGTGCCAGCAGTGAAGGGTCAGGGGGCAACGAGCAGTACTTC. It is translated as CASSEGSGGNEQYF.

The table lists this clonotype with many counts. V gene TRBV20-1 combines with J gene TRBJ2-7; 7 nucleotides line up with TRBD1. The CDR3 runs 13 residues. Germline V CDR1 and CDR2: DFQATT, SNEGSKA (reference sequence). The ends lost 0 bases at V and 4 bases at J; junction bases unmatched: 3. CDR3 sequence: CSARDQGEYEQYF. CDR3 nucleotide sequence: TGCAGTGCTAGAGATCAGGGGGAATACGAGCAGTACTTC.

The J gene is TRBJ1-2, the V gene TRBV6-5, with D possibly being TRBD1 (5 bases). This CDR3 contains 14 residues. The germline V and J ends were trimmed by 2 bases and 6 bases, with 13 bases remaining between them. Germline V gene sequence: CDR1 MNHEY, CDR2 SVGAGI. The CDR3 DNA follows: TGTGCCAGCAGTTACCCCGGTGCGGGGGATGGCTACACCTTC. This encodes CASSYPGAGDGYTF.

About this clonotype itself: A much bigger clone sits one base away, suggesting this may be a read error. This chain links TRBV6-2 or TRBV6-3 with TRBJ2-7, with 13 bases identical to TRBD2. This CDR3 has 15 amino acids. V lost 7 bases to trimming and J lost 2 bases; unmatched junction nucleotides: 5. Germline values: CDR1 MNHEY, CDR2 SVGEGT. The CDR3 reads CASTAGLAGAYEQYF. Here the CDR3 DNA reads TGTGCCAGCACCGCCGGACTAGCGGGAGCCTACGAGCAGTACTTC.

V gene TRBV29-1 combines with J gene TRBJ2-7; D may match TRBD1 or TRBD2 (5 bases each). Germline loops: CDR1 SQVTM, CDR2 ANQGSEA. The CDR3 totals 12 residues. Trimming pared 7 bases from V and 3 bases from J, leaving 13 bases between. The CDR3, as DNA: TGCAGCGCCGCGGTGGGGGACTACGAGCAGTACTTC. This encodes CSAAVGDYEQYF.

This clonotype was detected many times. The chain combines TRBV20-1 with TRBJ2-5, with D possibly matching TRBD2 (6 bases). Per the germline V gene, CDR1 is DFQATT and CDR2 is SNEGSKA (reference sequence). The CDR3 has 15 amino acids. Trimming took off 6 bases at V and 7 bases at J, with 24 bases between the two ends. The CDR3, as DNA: TGCAGTGCCCCCCAGTTCGGGGGAGCTCCCGGGACCCAGTACTTC. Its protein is CSAPQFGGAPGTQYF.